Below are 22 T cell receptor beta chains sequenced from a single sample in a study of cytomegalovirus exposure and HLA in healthy donors (dated by TCRdb to between 2016 and 2019). Library generation was performed with the immunoSEQ multiplex PCR assay. For the multiplex PCR, a mixture combining 60 forward primers for TCR Vbeta segments and 13 reverse primers for TCR Jbeta segments was used. TCRdb carries this immuneACCESS record with in-frame sequences only. Its versions omit some clonotypes, under half of them owing to an unresolved V gene in the studies checked, with the rest unexplained. The sample records roughly 100,000 clones, around three quarters of which are singletons. The ten largest clonotypes hold approximately 3.3% of the sample. The sample taken for sequencing was PBMCs. The receptors derive from a male donor in good health and CMV-seropositive.

The V call is TRBV30, the J call TRBJ1-2; the D is unclear. The CDR3 is 13 amino acids. V lost 2 bases, J lost 8 bases, and 15 bases lay in between. Germline CDR1 GTSNPN, CDR2 SVGIG (reference sequence). Here the CDR3 reads CAWSLPGVGGYTF. The CDR3, as DNA: TGTGCCTGGAGTTTACCCGGGGTTGGCGGCTACACCTTC.

The genes are TRBV30 and TRBJ2-1, with TRBD2 as a possible D gene (7 bases). This CDR3 spans 16 amino acids. V lost 0 bases and J lost 6, with 18 bases in between. Germline-derived CDR1 and CDR2 are GTSNPN and SVGIG (reference sequence). The CDR3 region has the DNA TGTGCCTGGAGTGTTGGGAGGGGGGGCCTCACCAATGAGCAGTTCTTC. This gives the protein CAWSVGRGGLTNEQFF.

The count of this clone is one. This rearrangement joins TRBV5-4 to TRBJ1-2, with D tentatively TRBD1 (6 bases). This CDR3 is 14 amino acids long. Germline CDR1 SGHNT, CDR2 YYREEE (reference sequence). The V gene lost 6 bases and the J gene lost 2 bases, with 14 bases spanning the gap. The chain's CDR3 is CASTLRTENYGYTF. The CDR3 coding sequence is TGTGCCAGCACCCTCCGGACAGAGAACTATGGCTACACCTTC.

The J gene is TRBJ2-7, the V gene TRBV4-2, with a possible D match to TRBD1 (5 bases). CDR3 size: 17 residues. The V gene lost 0 bases and the J gene lost 4 bases, with 19 bases spanning the gap. Per germline, CDR1 LGHNA and CDR2 YNFKEQ. CDR3 region: CASSQDLIRPSGYEQYF. CDR3 sequence (DNA): TGTGCCAGCAGCCAAGATCTCATCCGACCCTCAGGGTACGAGCAGTACTTC.

This sequence joins TRBV9 and TRBJ2-7, with D possibly being TRBD1 (5 bases). Looked up from germline, CDR1 is SGDLS and CDR2 is YYNGEE. This CDR3 is built from 15 residues. The ends were cut back, 0 bases at V and 3 bases at J, with 13 bases in the middle. DNA for the CDR3: TGTGCCAGCAGCGTAGTTGACAGTCCTTACTACGAGCAGTACTTC. Its protein product is CASSVVDSPYYEQYF.

V usage is TRBV5-1 and J usage is TRBJ2-1; 11 nucleotides agree with TRBD2. The CDR3 consists of 17 residues. Germline values: CDR1 SGHRS, CDR2 YFSETQ. Unmatched junction bases numbered 5, after V lost 3 bases and J lost 0 bases. The CDR3 DNA is TGCGCCAGCAGCTACGGACTAGCGGGTAGCTCCTACAATGAGCAGTTCTTC. Amino acid sequence: CASSYGLAGSSYNEQFF.

This chain connects TRBV6-6 to TRBJ1-3, with TRBD1 as a possible D gene (5 bases). Germline-derived CDR1 and CDR2 are MNHNY and SVGAGI (reference sequence). Trimming removed 0 bases from V and 2 bases from J, with 8 bases in between. The CDR3 covers 15 residues. As DNA, the CDR3 is TGTGCCAGCAGTTACTCGGAGGGGCCTGGAAACACCATATATTTT. The encoded protein is CASSYSEGPGNTIYF.

The chain joins TRBV7-8 to TRBJ2-1; D gene ambiguous. V was shortened by 5 bases and J by 8 bases, with 7 bases between the two germline ends. CDR3 length: 11 amino acids. Germline CDR1 reads SGHVS; CDR2 reads FQNEAQ. For the CDR3, the DNA is TGTGCCAGCAGCGGAGACCATGAGCAGTTCTTC. It is translated as CASSGDHEQFF.

This chain uses TRBV7-8 with TRBJ2-5; 10 bases agree with TRBD1. Losses at the gene ends were 3 bases for V and 3 bases for J; bases not matched to a gene: 4. CDR1 is SGHVS and CDR2 is FQNEAQ in the germline V gene. CDR3 length: 15 amino acids. The CDR3 DNA reads TGTGCCAGCAGCTTTACGGGACAGGGGAAAGAGACCCAGTACTTC. Residues: CASSFTGQGKETQYF. Filled out from reference TRBV7-8 and TRBJ2-5, the complete variable domain reads GAGVSQSPRYKVAKRGQDVALRCDPISGHVSLFWYQQALGQGPEFLTYFQNEAQLDKSGLPSDRFFAERPEGSVSTLKIQRTQQEDSAVYLCASSFTGQGKETQYFGPGTRLLVL.

In this sample, this clone turned up a few times. The chain has TRBV5-1 and TRBJ2-2, with D hard to call. This CDR3 is built from 15 residues. Germline-derived CDR1 and CDR2 are SGHRS and YFSETQ. V lost 1 base, J lost 1 base, and 8 bases lay in between. CDR3 nucleotides: TGCGCCAGCAGCTTGAAGGCGGTGAACACCGGGGAGCTGTTTTTT. Its protein is CASSLKAVNTGELFF.

This chain joins TRBV27 and TRBJ1-6; 8 positions match TRBD1. CDR1 and CDR2 (germline): MNHEY, SMNVEV (reference sequence). V shed 2 bases and J 7 bases; nucleotides not matched to a gene: 7. The CDR3 has 16 residues. CDR3 residues: CASSLTGGMGNSPLHF. For the CDR3, the DNA is TGTGCCAGCAGTTTAACAGGGGGTATGGGCAATTCACCCCTCCACTTT.

This rearrangement joins TRBV4-2 to TRBJ1-4; D is possibly TRBD1 (6 bases). Trimming took off 6 bases at V and 3 bases at J, with 8 bases between the two ends. The CDR3 loop spans 13 amino acids. The germline CDR1 and CDR2 sequences are LGHNA and YNFKEQ. This CDR3 reads CASRRQANEKLFF. In DNA, the CDR3 is TGTGCCAGCAGGAGACAGGCTAATGAAAAACTGTTTTTT.

The chain employs TRBV29-1 and TRBJ2-1; TRBD2 agrees at 8 bases. Germline CDR1 and CDR2: SQVTM and ANQGSEA. The CDR3 contains 12 residues. Unmatched junction bases numbered 6, after V lost 7 bases and J lost 7 bases. CDR3 sequence reads: CSGRGGTNEQFF. Written as DNA, the CDR3 is TGCAGCGGGCGCGGGGGGACGAATGAGCAGTTCTTC.

This clone was counted only a few times. This sequence joins TRBV19 and TRBJ2-2; D possibly corresponds to TRBD2 (5 bases). Germline V gene lookup returns CDR1 LNHDA and CDR2 SQIVND (reference sequence). This CDR3 is built from 13 residues. Trimming removed 1 base at V and 6 bases at J, with 6 bases between. The CDR3 loop reads CASSIGGSGELFF. CDR3 nucleotide sequence: TGTGCCAGTAGTATAGGAGGGTCCGGGGAGCTGTTTTTT. The variable domain in full, completed from reference TRBV19 and TRBJ2-2, reads DGGITQSPKYLFRKEGQNVTLSCEQNLNHDAMYWYRQDPGQGLRLIYYSQIVNDFQKGDIAEGYSVSREKKESFPLTVTSAQKNPTAFYLCASSIGGSGELFFGEGSRLTVL.

V gene TRBV4-1 combines with J gene TRBJ1-6; no reliable D call. The CDR3 spans 16 residues. Trimming pared 1 base from V and 7 bases from J, leaving 14 bases between. The germline V gene has CDR1 MGHRA and CDR2 YSYEKL. The CDR3, as DNA: TGCGCCAGCAGCCAAGCCGGCGGGGTTTCGAATTCACCCCTCCACTTT. Its protein is CASSQAGGVSNSPLHF.

The V and J genes are TRBV7-9 and TRBJ1-1, with no clear D. Trimming took 1 base from V and 1 from J, leaving 4 bases between them. The CDR3 extends over 13 amino acids. Germline V gene data show CDR1 as SEHNR and CDR2 as FQNEAQ (reference sequence). The CDR3 coding sequence is TGTGCCAGCAGCTTAGGGGCGAACACTGAAGCTTTCTTT. Its protein product is CASSLGANTEAFF.

The chain combines TRBV4-1 with TRBJ2-5; 9 positions match TRBD2. The germline gives CDR1 MGHRA, CDR2 YSYEKL. The V and J ends lost 0 bases and 3 bases, in that order; junction bases with no gene match: 5. This CDR3 spans 16 amino acids. Written as DNA, the CDR3 is TGCGCCAGCAGCCAAGACGCGCTAGCGGGGAAAGAGACCCAGTACTTC. As protein: CASSQDALAGKETQYF.

V is TRBV27 and J is TRBJ2-2, with 7 bases that match TRBD1. Trimming took 2 bases from V and 1 from J; bases not matched to a gene: 1. CDR1 and CDR2 (germline): MNHEY, SMNVEV (reference sequence). The CDR3 is 15 amino acids. Here the CDR3 reads CASSLGTVNTGELFF. DNA for the CDR3: TGTGCCAGCAGTTTAGGGACAGTGAACACCGGGGAGCTGTTTTTT.

The J gene is TRBJ1-2, the V gene TRBV5-1; 10 nucleotides align to TRBD1. The CDR3 sequence is 17 residues long. V trimming: 3 bases; J trimming: 4 bases; junction bases outside the gene matches: 12. Germline V gene data show CDR1 as SGHRS and CDR2 as YFSETQ. CDR3 nucleotide sequence: TGCGCCAGCAGCTCGTCCCGGGACAGGGGCCCATTCTATGGCTACACCTTC. It specifies CASSSSRDRGPFYGYTF.

V gene TRBV7-9 combines with J gene TRBJ1-6, with D possibly being TRBD1 (6 bases). Germline V gene lookup returns CDR1 SEHNR and CDR2 FQNEAQ (reference sequence). V lost 5 bases, J lost 7 bases, and 15 bases lay in between. The CDR3 length is 15 residues. The CDR3 nucleotides read TGTGCCAGCAGCCGTGGACAGACCTTCAATTCACCCCTCCACTTT. The encoded protein is CASSRGQTFNSPLHF.

J is TRBJ2-3 and V is TRBV27; possibly TRBD2 for D (7 bases). Per the germline V gene, CDR1 is MNHEY and CDR2 is SMNVEV (reference sequence). V lost 7 bases and J lost 11, with 28 bases in between. The CDR3 length is 16 residues. The CDR3 DNA is TGTGCCAGCAACGATGCTATGGGGGGGGCGGTCCACATGCAGTATTTT. Amino acids: CASNDAMGGAVHMQYF.

The V and J genes are TRBV6-6 and TRBJ1-2; no clear D. This CDR3 has 14 amino acids. CDR1 and CDR2 from the germline V gene are MNHNY and SVGAGI (reference sequence). The ends were cut back, 2 bases at V and 2 bases at J, with 9 bases in the middle. CDR3 sequence: CASSYGGRNYGYTF. The CDR3 coding sequence is TGTGCCAGCAGTTACGGCGGAAGAAACTATGGCTACACCTTC.